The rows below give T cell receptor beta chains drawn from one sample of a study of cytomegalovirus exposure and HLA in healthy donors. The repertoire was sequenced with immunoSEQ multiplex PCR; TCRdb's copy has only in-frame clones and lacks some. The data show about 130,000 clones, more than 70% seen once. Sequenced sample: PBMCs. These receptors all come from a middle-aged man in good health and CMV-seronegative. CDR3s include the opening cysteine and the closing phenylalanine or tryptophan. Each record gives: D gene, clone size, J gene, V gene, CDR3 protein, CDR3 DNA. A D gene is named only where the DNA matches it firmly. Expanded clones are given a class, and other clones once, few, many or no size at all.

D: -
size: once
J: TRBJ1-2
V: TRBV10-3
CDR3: CAISDRDYGYTF
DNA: TGTGCCATCAGTGACAGGGACTATGGCTACACCTTC

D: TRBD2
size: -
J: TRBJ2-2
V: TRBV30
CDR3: CAWSGASGTGELFF
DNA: TGTGCCTGGAGTGGGGCTAGCGGGACCGGGGAGCTGTTTTTT

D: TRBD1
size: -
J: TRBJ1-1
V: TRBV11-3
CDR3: CASRDSGPAAFF
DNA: TGTGCCAGCCGGGACAGTGGTCCCGCAGCTTTCTTT

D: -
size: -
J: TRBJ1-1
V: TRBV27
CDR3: CATGGGNTEAFF
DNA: TGTGCCACGGGCGGGGGGAACACTGAAGCTTTCTTT

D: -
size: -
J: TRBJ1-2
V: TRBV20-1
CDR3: CSARRDWGYTF
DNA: TGCAGTGCTAGGCGGGACTGGGGCTACACCTTC

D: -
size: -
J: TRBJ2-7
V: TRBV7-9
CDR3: CASLAGTTSYEQYF
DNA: TGTGCCAGCCTTGCGGGGACCACCTCCTACGAGCAGTACTTC

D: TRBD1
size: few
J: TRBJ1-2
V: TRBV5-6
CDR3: CASVWGDRKKYGYTF
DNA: TGTGCCAGCGTATGGGGGGACAGAAAAAAATATGGCTACACCTTC

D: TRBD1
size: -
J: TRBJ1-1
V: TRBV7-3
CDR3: CASRPGTGATEAFF
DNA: TGTGCCAGCAGACCCGGGACAGGGGCCACTGAAGCTTTCTTT

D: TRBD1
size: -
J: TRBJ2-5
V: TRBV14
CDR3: CASSQVPLLGRGTGTTLETQYF
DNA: TGTGCCAGCAGCCAAGTCCCCCTTTTAGGCAGGGGGACCGGGACCACTTTGGAGACCCAGTACTTC

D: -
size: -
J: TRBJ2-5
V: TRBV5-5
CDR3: CASSLDGLQETQYF
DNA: TGTGCCAGCAGCTTGGACGGACTCCAAGAGACCCAGTACTTC

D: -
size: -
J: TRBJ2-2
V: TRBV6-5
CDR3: CASSSTVGADTGELFF
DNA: TGTGCCAGCAGTTCGACCGTCGGTGCGGACACCGGGGAGCTGTTTTTT

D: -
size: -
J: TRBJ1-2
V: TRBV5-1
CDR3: CASSLDSHGYTF
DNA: TGCGCCAGCAGCTTGGACAGCCATGGCTACACCTTC

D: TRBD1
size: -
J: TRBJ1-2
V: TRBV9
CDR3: CASSVGTGYGYTF
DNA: TGTGCCAGCAGCGTTGGGACAGGCTATGGCTACACCTTC

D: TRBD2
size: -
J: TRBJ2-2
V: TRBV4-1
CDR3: CASSQGLAGTGELFF
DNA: TGCGCCAGCAGCCAAGGGCTAGCGGGGACCGGGGAGCTGTTTTTT

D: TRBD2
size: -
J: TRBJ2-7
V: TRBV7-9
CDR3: CASSREVNEQYF
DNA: TGTGCCAGCAGCCGGGAGGTCAACGAGCAGTACTTC

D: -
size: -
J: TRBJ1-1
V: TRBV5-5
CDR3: CASSFSGDTEAFF
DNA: TGTGCCAGCAGCTTCTCGGGAGACACTGAAGCTTTCTTT

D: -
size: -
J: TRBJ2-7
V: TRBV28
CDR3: CASGTSGFEQYF
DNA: TGTGCCAGCGGTACATCAGGGTTCGAGCAGTACTTC

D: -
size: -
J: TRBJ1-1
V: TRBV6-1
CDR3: CASSELAGEPEAFF
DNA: TGTGCCAGCAGTGAACTGGCAGGGGAGCCTGAAGCTTTCTTT

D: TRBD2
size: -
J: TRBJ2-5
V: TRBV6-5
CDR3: CASSYAGGAQETQYF
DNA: TGTGCCAGCAGTTACGCCGGGGGGGCCCAAGAGACCCAGTACTTC

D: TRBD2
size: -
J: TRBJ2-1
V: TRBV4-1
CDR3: CASSQAGTSLIYEQFF
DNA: TGCGCCAGCAGCCAAGCCGGGACTAGCTTAATCTATGAGCAGTTCTTC

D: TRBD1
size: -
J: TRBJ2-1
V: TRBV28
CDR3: CASSDTSGQGVIEQFF
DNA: TGTGCCAGCAGTGACACCTCGGGACAGGGAGTAATTGAGCAGTTCTTC

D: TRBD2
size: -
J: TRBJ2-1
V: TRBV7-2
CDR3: CASSQVASGYNEQFF
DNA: TGTGCCAGCAGCCAAGTGGCTAGCGGTTACAATGAGCAGTTCTTC

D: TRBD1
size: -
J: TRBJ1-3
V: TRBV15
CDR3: CATSSGTAGNTIYF
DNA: TGTGCCACCAGCAGCGGGACAGCTGGAAACACCATATATTTT

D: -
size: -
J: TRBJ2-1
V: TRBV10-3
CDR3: CAISGGPGRNEQFF
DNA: TGTGCCATCAGTGGGGGGCCGGGGAGAAATGAGCAGTTCTTC

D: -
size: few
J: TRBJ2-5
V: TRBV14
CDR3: CASRTGYQETQYF
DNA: TGTGCCAGCCGGACGGGGTACCAAGAGACCCAGTACTTC

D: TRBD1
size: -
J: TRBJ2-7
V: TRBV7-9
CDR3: CASSSQGAGQYF
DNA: TGTGCCAGCAGCTCGCAGGGGGCGGGGCAGTACTTC

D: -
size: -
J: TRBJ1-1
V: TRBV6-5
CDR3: CASSYPSQGYTEAFF
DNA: TGTGCCAGCAGTTACCCATCACAGGGATACACTGAAGCTTTCTTT

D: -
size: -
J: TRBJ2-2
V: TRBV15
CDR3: CATSRVGAGELFF
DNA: TGTGCCACCAGCAGAGTAGGGGCCGGGGAGCTGTTTTTT

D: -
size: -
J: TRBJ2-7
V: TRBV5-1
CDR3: CASSLEHEFYEQYF
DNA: TGCGCCAGCAGCTTGGAACACGAATTCTACGAGCAGTACTTC

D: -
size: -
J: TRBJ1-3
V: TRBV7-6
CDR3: CASSLGGGGSGNTIYF
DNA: TGTGCCAGCAGCCTTGGGGGGGGTGGATCTGGAAACACCATATATTTT

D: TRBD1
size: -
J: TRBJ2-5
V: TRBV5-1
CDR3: CASSLGDRTSETQYF
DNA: TGCGCCAGCAGCTTGGGGGACAGGACCTCAGAGACCCAGTACTTC

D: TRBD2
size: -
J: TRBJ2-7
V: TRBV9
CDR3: CASSVTSGSYEQYF
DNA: TGTGCCAGCAGCGTAACTAGCGGGAGTTACGAGCAGTACTTC